This is a list of T cell receptor beta chains from one sample in a study of T cell responses to AZD1222 COVID-19 vaccine. Assay: immunoSEQ multiplex PCR; the TCRdb copy retains only in-frame clones and omits some. This sample carries 150,000 to 200,000 clones, roughly nine tenths of them seen once, and the ten largest clones take around 1.3%. Source: peripheral blood, taken 28 days after the second AZD1222 dose. The receptors were sampled from an adult who received the AZD1222 COVID-19 vaccine. CDR3s include the opening cysteine and the closing phenylalanine or tryptophan. The D gene is left open where the match is weak. Clone size is shown for a subset of rows, as once, few, many or a class of expanded clone.

V	J	size	D	DNA	CDR3
TRBV6-1	TRBJ2-1	-	-	TGTGCCAGCAGTTCCAGGGCCGACAATGAGCAGTTCTTC	CASSSRADNEQFF
TRBV27	TRBJ1-5	-	-	TGTGCCAGCAGCCTACAGGGCAATCAGCCCCAGCATTTT	CASSLQGNQPQHF
TRBV19	TRBJ1-1	-	-	TGTGCCAGTAGTTTACAGGGAGGGGACACTGAAGCTTTCTTT	CASSLQGGDTEAFF
TRBV4-1	TRBJ2-2	-	TRBD2	TGCGCCAGCAGCCAAGATTCCGCGGGGGGGCGAGTCGGGGAGCTGTTTTTT	CASSQDSAGGRVGELFF
TRBV6-5	TRBJ1-6	-	-	TGTGCCAGTGCACCGGGACTCATGGTCGGTTCACCCCTCCACTTT	CASAPGLMVGSPLHF
TRBV5-4	TRBJ1-2	-	-	TGTGCCAGCAGCTTGGATGGGGCGGGGACTAACTATGGCTACACCTTC	CASSLDGAGTNYGYTF
TRBV7-9	TRBJ1-1	-	-	TGTGCCAGCACGGTGAAACAGGGTACTGAAGCTTTCTTT	CASTVKQGTEAFF
TRBV18	TRBJ2-5	-	-	TGTGCCAGCTCACCCAACTGGGGCGGTAAAGAGACCCAGTACTTC	CASSPNWGGKETQYF
TRBV7-2	TRBJ2-2	once	-	TGTGCCAGCAGCCTCAGGATGACCCAAGACACCGGGGAGCTGTTTTTT	CASSLRMTQDTGELFF
TRBV18	TRBJ2-7	-	-	TGTGCCAGCTCACCTGCCGCTCAGGGCCTAACCTACGAGCAGTACTTC	CASSPAAQGLTYEQYF
TRBV14	TRBJ1-1	-	-	TGTGCCAGCAGCCACAGGGGTGCTGAAGCTTTCTTT	CASSHRGAEAFF
TRBV28	TRBJ1-3	-	-	TGTGCCAGCAGTCCCCGATGGGGGGACGGGAGAGACACCATATATTTT	CASSPRWGDGRDTIYF
TRBV7-2	TRBJ1-3	once	-	TGTGCCAGCAGCTTAGGTGGGGCTTCGTCTGGAAACACCATATATTTT	CASSLGGASSGNTIYF
TRBV5-4	TRBJ2-2	-	TRBD2	TGTGCCACCCAGGGACTAGCGACCACCGGGGAGCTGTTTTTT	CATQGLATTGELFF
TRBV20-1	TRBJ2-7	once	-	TGCAGTGCTAGTCGACACTCCTACGAGCAGTACTTC	CSASRHSYEQYF
TRBV4-3	TRBJ1-6	-	TRBD1	TGCGCCAGCAGCCAAGATCCCAGGGGGCTGGGTAATTCACCCCTCCACTTT	CASSQDPRGLGNSPLHF
TRBV5-1	TRBJ1-1	-	TRBD1	TGCGCCAGCAGCTGGACGGGACAGGGGACTGAAGCTTTCTTT	CASSWTGQGTEAFF
TRBV6-1	TRBJ1-1	-	TRBD1	TGTGCCAGCAGTGAAGATACAGGGGGCACTGAAGCTTTCTTT	CASSEDTGGTEAFF